This T cell receptor (beta chain) was sequenced for a study of regulatory T cells in long-lasting Graves disease. Study-wide results and caveats: Persistent Graves' patients showed less TCR diversity than newly diagnosed patients showed. When disease was persistent, TRBV28, TRBJ1-2 and TRBJ2-5 were the favored segments.

For this clonotype: As yet, its antigen is unknown.

Germline assignment: CDR1 SGDLS and CDR2 YYNGEE. This CDR3 contains 16 residues. J lost 3 bases, V lost 4 bases, and 8 bases had no gene match. Specified time point: persistent/refractory GD, antithyroid drugs over 5 years with positive TRAb. There was RNA extracted from PBMCs, and the TCR library was made from it. Building of the TCR beta libraries involved iRepertoire HTBI primers and Arm-PCR of CDR3 regions. How the authors handled the data: Across all samples, roughly 60 TRBV segments and 15 or so TRBJ segments were identified. TCRdb reanalysed the multiplex PCR reads using MiXCR and keeps one entry per CDR3 protein. TCRdb, not the original authors, processed these V and J calls. The data show around 450,000 distinct CDR3 sequences, with 20% to 25% seen just once and about 6.6% held by the top ten.

The receptor was isolated from a female donor with Graves disease. This material consisted of peripheral blood mononuclear cells (PBMCs), taken when the disease was refractory, from a patient treated with antithyroid drugs. This chain uses TRBV9 with TRBJ2-3, with 10 positions matching TRBD1. CDR3 bases: TGTGCCAGCAGCACAGCAGGACAGGGGGGAACAGATACGCAGTATTTT. Its translation is CASSTAGQGGTDTQYF.